The 11 T cell receptor beta chains reported below all come from one sample, sequenced in a study of T cell responses to AZD1222 COVID-19 vaccine. Repertoires were generated with immunoSEQ multiplex PCR, while TCRdb's copy carries only in-frame clones and drops some. The sample yields roughly 80,000 clones, roughly 90% seen once. This material consisted of peripheral blood, taken on day 0 of MenACWY control vaccination. The origin of the receptors is an adult in good health.

The gene calls are TRBV6-5 and TRBJ1-1; 7 bases map to TRBD1. The V and J ends lost 6 bases and 4 bases, in that order; junction bases with no gene match: 5. The CDR3 sequence is 13 residues long. The V gene's germline CDR1 is MNHEY and CDR2 SVGAGI. The CDR3 region is CASSPTGRTEAFF. In DNA form, the CDR3 reads TGTGCCAGCAGCCCGACAGGGCGCACTGAAGCTTTCTTT.

The gene calls are TRBV2 and TRBJ1-5; no clear D gene. Between the trimmed V and J ends, which lost 6 bases and 3 bases, there was a span of 9 bases. Germline-derived CDR1 and CDR2 are SNHLY and FYNNEI. CDR3 length: 13 amino acids. This chain's CDR3 is CASRDQPNQPQHF. CDR3 bases: TGTGCCAGCAGGGACCAACCCAATCAGCCCCAGCATTTT.

This chain links TRBV28 with TRBJ1-2; no firm D call. The CDR3 runs to 15 residues. Looked up from germline, CDR1 is MDHEN and CDR2 is SYDVKM. V was trimmed by 7 bases and J by 1 base, leaving 16 bases between them. CDR3: CASNPTGVYNYGYTF. The CDR3 nucleotides read TGTGCCAGCAACCCTACTGGGGTTTATAACTATGGCTACACCTTC.

CDR3: CASSIIRAPTDTQYF. The CDR3 DNA reads TGTGCCAGTAGTATTATACGGGCCCCCACAGATACGCAGTATTTT. The chain carries TRBV19 and TRBJ2-3; D unresolved. Trimming pared 3 bases from V and 2 bases from J, leaving 12 bases between. This CDR3 has 15 residues. Germline-derived CDR1 and CDR2 are LNHDA and SQIVND (reference sequence).

In this sample, this clone turned up once. This sequence joins TRBV2 and TRBJ2-7; D call uncertain. V lost 4 bases and J lost 2, with 6 bases in between. Germline CDR1 is SNHLY and CDR2 is FYNNEI. This CDR3 contains 12 residues. In nucleotides, the CDR3 is TGTGCCAGCAGTGGCACAACCTACGAGCAGTACTTC. Translated, it gives CASSGTTYEQYF.

The gene calls are TRBV28 and TRBJ2-5, with D maybe TRBD2 (5 bases). With 2 bases removed from V and 5 bases from J, the gap between germline ends came to 18 bases. The CDR3 is 16 residues long. Germline V lookup: CDR1 MDHEN, CDR2 SYDVKM. CDR3 residues: CASSLRSGAPRETQYF. The CDR3 DNA follows: TGTGCCAGCAGTTTACGGAGCGGAGCCCCGAGGGAGACCCAGTACTTC.

The J gene is TRBJ2-2, the V gene TRBV19; D is unclear. The CDR3 spans 14 residues. The germline CDR1 and CDR2 sequences are LNHDA and SQIVND (reference sequence). V lost 7 bases, J lost 5 bases, and 14 bases lay in between. CDR3 sequence: CASNPQWGTGELFF. The DNA for the CDR3 is TGTGCCAGTAACCCACAGTGGGGAACCGGGGAGCTGTTTTTT. Based on the CDR3 plus reference TRBV19 and TRBJ2-2, the full variable domain is DGGITQSPKYLFRKEGQNVTLSCEQNLNHDAMYWYRQDPGQGLRLIYYSQIVNDFQKGDIAEGYSVSREKKESFPLTVTSAQKNPTAFYLCASNPQWGTGELFFGEGSRLTVL.

The chain is built from TRBV3-1 (or the pseudogene TRBV3-2) and TRBJ1-2; tentatively, D is TRBD1 (5 bases). The CDR3 is made up of 14 amino acids. Trimming pared 0 bases from V and 7 bases from J, leaving 12 bases between. CDR1 is LGHDT and CDR2 is YNNKEL in the germline V gene (reference sequence). The CDR3 region has the DNA TGTGCCAGCAGCCAAGATTTCCAGGGAGGTGGCTACACCTTC. Encoded protein: CASSQDFQGGGYTF.

V and J are TRBV9 and TRBJ1-1; no firm D call. Germline V gives CDR1 SGDLS, CDR2 YYNGEE. Deletions cut 2 bases from V and 1 base from J, with 12 bases between. There are 15 residues in the CDR3. CDR3 bases: TGTGCCAGCAGCGTCGGACTGGAACAGAACACTGAAGCTTTCTTT. Its translation: CASSVGLEQNTEAFF.

This chain joins TRBV7-2 and TRBJ1-2, with TRBD1 as a possible D gene (6 bases). Germline CDR1 SGHTA, CDR2 FQGNSA. CDR3 size: 16 residues. The V end lost 3 bases, the J end lost 2 bases, and 16 bases lay between the germline ends. DNA of the CDR3: TGTGCCAGCAGCTTTACCCCCGGGACACAGAACTATGGCTACACCTTC. Translation: CASSFTPGTQNYGYTF.

This sequence joins TRBV4-1 and TRBJ2-5; perhaps TRBD2 as D (7 bases). The CDR3 covers 17 residues. The germline V and J ends were trimmed by 2 bases and 5 bases, with 21 bases remaining between them. Germline CDR1 reads MGHRA; CDR2 reads YSYEKL. The CDR3 is CASSQRGGGALGETQYF. The CDR3, as DNA: TGCGCCAGCAGCCAAAGAGGGGGGGGAGCGCTTGGTGAGACCCAGTACTTC.